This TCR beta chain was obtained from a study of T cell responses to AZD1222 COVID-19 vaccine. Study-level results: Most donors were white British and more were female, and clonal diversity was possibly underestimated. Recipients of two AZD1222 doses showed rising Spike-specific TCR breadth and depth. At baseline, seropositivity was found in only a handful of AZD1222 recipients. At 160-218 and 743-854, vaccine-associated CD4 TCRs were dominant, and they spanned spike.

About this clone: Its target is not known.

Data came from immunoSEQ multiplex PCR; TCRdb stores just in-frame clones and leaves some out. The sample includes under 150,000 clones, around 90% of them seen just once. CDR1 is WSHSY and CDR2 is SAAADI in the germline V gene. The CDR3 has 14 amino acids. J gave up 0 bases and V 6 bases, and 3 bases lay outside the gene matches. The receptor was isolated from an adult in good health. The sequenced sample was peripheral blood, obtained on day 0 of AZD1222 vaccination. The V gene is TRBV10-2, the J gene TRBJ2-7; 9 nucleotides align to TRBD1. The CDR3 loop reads CASRWTGDSYEQYF. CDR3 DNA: TGCGCCAGCAGGTGGACAGGGGACTCCTACGAGCAGTACTTC.